Sequencing of this T cell receptor (beta chain) was carried out in a study of cytomegalovirus exposure and HLA in healthy donors. In the study overall: Unique TCRs numbering around 80 million, obtained from HLA-typed donors, made up an early data release. Regarding the study as a whole: According to the study, 160 or so TCR beta chains were cytomegalovirus-associated.

This clone was found once. Its antigen is undetermined. At one boundary the junction diverges from the germline segment, which might be a read error. CDR3 length: 15 residues. Germline values: CDR1 MNHEY, CDR2 SMNVEV (reference sequence). It was with 60 Vbeta and 13 Jbeta primers that the PCR ran. Assay used: immunoSEQ multiplex PCR; TCRdb lists only in-frame clones, some missing. Of fewer than 250,000 clones listed, more than 75% are singletons. This chain joins TRBV27 and TRBJ2-7; 9 bases map to TRBD1. This clonotype was sampled from a young man in good health and CMV-seronegative. Material: PBMCs. CDR3 region: CASSATGQGTYGQYF. DNA for the CDR3: TGTGCCAGCAGTGCAACGGGACAGGGTACCTACGGGCAGTACTTC.